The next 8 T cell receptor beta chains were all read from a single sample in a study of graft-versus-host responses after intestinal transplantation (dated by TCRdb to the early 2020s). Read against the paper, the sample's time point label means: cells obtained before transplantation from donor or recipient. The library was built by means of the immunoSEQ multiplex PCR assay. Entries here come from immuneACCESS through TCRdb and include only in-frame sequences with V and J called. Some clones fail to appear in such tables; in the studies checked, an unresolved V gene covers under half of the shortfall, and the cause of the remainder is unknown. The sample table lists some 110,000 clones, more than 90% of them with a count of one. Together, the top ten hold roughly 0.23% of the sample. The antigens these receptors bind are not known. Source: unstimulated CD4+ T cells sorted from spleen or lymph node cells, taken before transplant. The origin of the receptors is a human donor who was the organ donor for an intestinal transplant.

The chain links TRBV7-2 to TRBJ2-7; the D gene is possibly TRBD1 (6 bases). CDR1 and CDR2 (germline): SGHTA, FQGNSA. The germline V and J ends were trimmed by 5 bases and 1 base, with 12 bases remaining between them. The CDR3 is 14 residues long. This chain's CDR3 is CASSLDRRSYEQYF. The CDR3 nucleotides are TGTGCCAGCAGCCTAGACAGGAGATCCTACGAGCAGTACTTC.

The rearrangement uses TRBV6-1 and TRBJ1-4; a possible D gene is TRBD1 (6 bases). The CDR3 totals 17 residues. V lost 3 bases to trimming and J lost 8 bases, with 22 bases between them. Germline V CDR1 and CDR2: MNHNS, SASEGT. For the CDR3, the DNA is TGTGCCAGCAGTGATGGCTTAGGGGGGGGGCGCGAGGAAAAACTGTTTTTT. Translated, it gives CASSDGLGGGREEKLFF.

The CDR3 here is CASGFHPITVSYEQYF. The CDR3 DNA is TGTGCTAGTGGTTTCCACCCGATTACCGTATCCTACGAGCAGTACTTC. The rearrangement links TRBV12-5 to TRBJ2-7; D is undetermined. This CDR3 has 16 residues. The germline gives CDR1 LGHNT, CDR2 FRNRAP. V was trimmed by 3 bases and J by 1 base, leaving 16 bases between them.

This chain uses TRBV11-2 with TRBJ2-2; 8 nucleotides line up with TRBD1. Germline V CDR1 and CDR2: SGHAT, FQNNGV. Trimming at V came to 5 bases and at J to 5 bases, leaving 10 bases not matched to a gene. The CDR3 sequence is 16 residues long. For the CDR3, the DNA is TGTGCCAGCAGCGAAGGACAGGGTGTGAATACCGGGGAGCTGTTTTTT. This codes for CASSEGQGVNTGELFF.

CDR3: CASSTVQETQYF. DNA for the CDR3: TGTGCCAGCAGCACAGTGCAAGAGACCCAGTACTTC. The genes are TRBV7-9 and TRBJ2-5; D is undetermined. V was clipped by 5 bases and J by 2 bases, with 6 bases between them. The CDR3 loop spans 12 amino acids. Germline assignment: CDR1 SEHNR and CDR2 FQNEAQ (reference sequence).

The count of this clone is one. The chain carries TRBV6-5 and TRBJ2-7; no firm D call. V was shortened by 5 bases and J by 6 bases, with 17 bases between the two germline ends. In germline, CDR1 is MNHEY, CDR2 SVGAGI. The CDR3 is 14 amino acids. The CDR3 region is CASSGRATWSEQYF. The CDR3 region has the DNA TGTGCCAGCAGTGGTAGAGCCACCTGGTCCGAGCAGTACTTC.

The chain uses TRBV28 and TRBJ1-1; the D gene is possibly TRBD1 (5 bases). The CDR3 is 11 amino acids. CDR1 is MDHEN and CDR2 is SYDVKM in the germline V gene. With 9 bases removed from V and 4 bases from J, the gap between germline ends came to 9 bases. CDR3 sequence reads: CASRDVTEAFF. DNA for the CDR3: TGTGCCAGTAGGGACGTCACTGAAGCTTTCTTT.

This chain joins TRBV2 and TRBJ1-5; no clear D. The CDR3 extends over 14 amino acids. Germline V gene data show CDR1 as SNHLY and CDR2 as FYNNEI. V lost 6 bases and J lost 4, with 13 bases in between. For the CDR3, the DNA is TGTGCCAGCAGCCGCGACGGAGAAAATCAGCCCCAGCATTTT. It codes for CASSRDGENQPQHF.